A single sample gave rise to the 9 T cell receptor beta chains below, sequenced in a study of T cell changes during pregnancy in multiple sclerosis. Repertoires were generated with immunoSEQ multiplex PCR, while TCRdb's copy carries only in-frame clones and drops some. The table includes more than 80,000 clones, roughly 89% detected once. Specimen: peripheral blood, collected before pregnancy. The receptors were gathered from a female donor with multiple sclerosis, enrolled in a pregnancy study.

This chain links TRBV5-1 with TRBJ2-6; 8 nucleotides line up with TRBD1. J lost 0 bases, V lost 4 bases, and 6 bases had no gene match. The CDR3 sequence is 17 residues long. Germline CDR1 reads SGHRS; CDR2 reads YFSETQ. The DNA for the CDR3 is TGCGCCAGCAGCACCGGACAGGGAAGCTCTGGGGCCAACGTCCTGACTTTC. This translates into CASSTGQGSSGANVLTF.

The CDR3 loop is CAISGAGVGKLFF. The CDR3 DNA follows: TGTGCCATCAGTGGAGCGGGGGTTGGGAAACTGTTTTTT. The genes are TRBV10-3 and TRBJ1-4; D is perhaps TRBD1 (5 bases). CDR3 length: 13 residues. The germline V gene encodes CDR1 ENHRY and CDR2 SYGVKD. Between the trimmed V and J ends, which lost 4 bases and 11 bases, there was a span of 14 bases.

This chain connects TRBV4-3 to TRBJ2-1; 13 bases align to TRBD2. There are 15 residues in the CDR3. V was clipped by 2 bases and J by 9 bases; unmatched bases: 4. CDR1 LGHNA and CDR2 YSLEER come from the germline V gene. The CDR3 sequence: CASSQTSGGVVEQFF. CDR3 nucleotide sequence: TGCGCCAGCAGCCAAACTAGCGGGGGGGTGGTTGAGCAGTTCTTC.

The V gene is TRBV2, the J gene TRBJ2-7, with D possibly matching TRBD1 (6 bases). V gave up 6 bases and J gave up 3 bases, with 18 bases separating them. CDR1 and CDR2 from the germline V gene are SNHLY and FYNNEI. CDR3 length: 15 amino acids. CDR3: CASSRASGQSYEQYF. For the CDR3, the DNA is TGTGCCAGCAGCCGCGCATCAGGACAGAGCTACGAGCAGTACTTC.

The chain has TRBV5-1 and TRBJ2-3; 14 bases are a match to TRBD2. V dropped 5 bases and J dropped 2; count of bases not matched to a gene: 16. Germline V lookup: CDR1 SGHRS, CDR2 YFSETQ. CDR3 size: 20 residues. The CDR3 DNA sequence: TGCGCCAGCAGGGCCCTTGGGACTAGCGGGGGCCCATTAAACACAGATACGCAGTATTTT. It yields the protein CASRALGTSGGPLNTDTQYF. Full variable domain (outside the CDR3, taken from reference TRBV5-1 and TRBJ2-3): KAGVTQTPRYLIKTRGQQVTLSCSPISGHRSVSWYQQTPGQGLQFLFEYFSETQRNKGNFPGRFSGRQFSNSRSEMNVSTLELGDSALYLCASRALGTSGGPLNTDTQYFGPGTRLTVL.

The chain's CDR3 is CATSRDRGWADTQYF. CDR3 bases: TGTGCCACCAGCAGGGACAGGGGATGGGCAGATACGCAGTATTTT. The chain has TRBV15 and TRBJ2-3, with TRBD1 identical over 9 bases. The CDR3 has 15 residues. V was pared by 3 bases and J by 4 bases, with 5 bases of the junction left unmatched. CDR1 and CDR2 from the germline V gene are LNHNV and YYDKDF (reference sequence). Based on the CDR3 plus reference TRBV15 and TRBJ2-3, the full variable domain is DAMVIQNPRYQVTQFGKPVTLSCSQTLNHNVMYWYQQKSSQAPKLLFHYYDKDFNNEADTPDNFQSRRPNTSFCFLDIRSPGLGDTAMYLCATSRDRGWADTQYFGPGTRLTVL.

This chain uses TRBV5-5 with TRBJ2-2, with D possibly matching TRBD2 (7 bases). The germline gives CDR1 SGHKS, CDR2 YYEKEE (reference sequence). V was pared by 1 base and J by 4 bases, with 14 bases between. The length of the CDR3 is 16 residues. This chain's CDR3 is CASSLFGGAGTGELFF. CDR3 nucleotides: TGTGCCAGCAGCTTGTTTGGGGGGGCCGGCACCGGGGAGCTGTTTTTT.

The V gene is TRBV28, the J gene TRBJ2-3; 10 bases align to TRBD2. V lost 6 bases and J lost 5; bases outside the gene matches: 11. The CDR3 length is 16 residues. Per germline, CDR1 MDHEN and CDR2 SYDVKM. In nucleotides, the CDR3 is TGTGCCAGCAGGAGCTATAGCGGGGGGTTATTAGATACGCAGTATTTT. This sequence encodes CASRSYSGGLLDTQYF.

J is TRBJ2-7 and V is TRBV28; D is possibly TRBD1 (6 bases). V gave up 3 bases and J gave up 1 base, with 19 bases separating them. CDR3 length: 17 residues. The germline CDR1 and CDR2 sequences are MDHEN and SYDVKM. The CDR3 nucleotides are TGTGCCAGCAGTTTCAACCTAGGACAGTTTTCTTCCTACGAGCAGTACTTC. Its translation: CASSFNLGQFSSYEQYF.